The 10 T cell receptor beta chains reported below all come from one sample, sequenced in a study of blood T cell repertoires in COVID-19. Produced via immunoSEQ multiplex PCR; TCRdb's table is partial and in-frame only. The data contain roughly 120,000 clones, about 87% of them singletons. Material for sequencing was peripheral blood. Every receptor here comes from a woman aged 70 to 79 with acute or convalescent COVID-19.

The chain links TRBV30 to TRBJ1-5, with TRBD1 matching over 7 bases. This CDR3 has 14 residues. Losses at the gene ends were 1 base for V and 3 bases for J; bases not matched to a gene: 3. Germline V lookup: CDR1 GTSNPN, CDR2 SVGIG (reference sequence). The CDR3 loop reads CAWSGGTANQPQHF. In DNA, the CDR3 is TGTGCCTGGAGTGGGGGGACAGCCAATCAGCCCCAGCATTTT.

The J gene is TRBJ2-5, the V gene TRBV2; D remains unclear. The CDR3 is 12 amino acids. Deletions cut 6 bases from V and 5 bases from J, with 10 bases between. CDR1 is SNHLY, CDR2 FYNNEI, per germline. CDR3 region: CASRTSGETQYF. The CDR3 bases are TGTGCCAGCAGAACCTCGGGTGAGACCCAGTACTTC. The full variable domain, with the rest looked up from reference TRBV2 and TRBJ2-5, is EPEVTQTPSHQVTQMGQEVILRCVPISNHLYFYWYRQILGQKVEFLVSFYNNEISEKSEIFDDQFSVERPDGSNFTLKIRSTKLEDSAMYFCASRTSGETQYFGPGTRLLVL.

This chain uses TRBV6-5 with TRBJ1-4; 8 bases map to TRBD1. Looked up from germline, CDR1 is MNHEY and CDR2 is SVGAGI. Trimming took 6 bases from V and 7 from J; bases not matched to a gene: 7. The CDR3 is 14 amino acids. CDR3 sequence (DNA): TGTGCCAGCAGCTATCAGGGGGCCGGTGAAAAACTGTTTTTT. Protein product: CASSYQGAGEKLFF.

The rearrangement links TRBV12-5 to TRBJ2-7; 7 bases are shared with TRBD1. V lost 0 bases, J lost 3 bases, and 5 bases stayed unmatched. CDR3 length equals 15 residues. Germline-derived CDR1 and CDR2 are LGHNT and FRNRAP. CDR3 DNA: TGTGCTAGTGGTTTGGTCAACCCAGGGGGCTACGAGCAGTACTTC. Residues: CASGLVNPGGYEQYF.

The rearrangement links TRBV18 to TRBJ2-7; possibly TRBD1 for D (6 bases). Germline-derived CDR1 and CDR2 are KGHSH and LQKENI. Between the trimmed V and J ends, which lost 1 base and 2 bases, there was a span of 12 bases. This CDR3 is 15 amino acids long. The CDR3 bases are TGTGCCAGCTCACCACGACAGGAGGCGACCTACGAGCAGTACTTC. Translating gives CASSPRQEATYEQYF.

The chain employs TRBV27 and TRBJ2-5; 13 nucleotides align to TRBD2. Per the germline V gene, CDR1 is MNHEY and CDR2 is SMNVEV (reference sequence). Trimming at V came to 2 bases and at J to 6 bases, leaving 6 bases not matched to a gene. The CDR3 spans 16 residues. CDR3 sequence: CASSLGGLAGQKTQYF. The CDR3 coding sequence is TGTGCCAGCAGTTTAGGGGGACTAGCGGGGCAAAAGACCCAGTACTTC.

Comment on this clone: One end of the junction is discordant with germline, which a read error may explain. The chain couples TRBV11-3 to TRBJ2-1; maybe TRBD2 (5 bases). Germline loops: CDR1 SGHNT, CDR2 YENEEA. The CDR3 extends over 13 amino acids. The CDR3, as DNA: TGTGCCAGCAGCCTAGAGGAGCGTCGGGGGCAGTTCTTC. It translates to CASSLEERRGQFF.

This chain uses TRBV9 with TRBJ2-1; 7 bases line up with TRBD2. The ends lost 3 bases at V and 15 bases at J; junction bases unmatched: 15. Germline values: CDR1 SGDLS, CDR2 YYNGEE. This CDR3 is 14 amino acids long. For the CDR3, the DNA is TGTGCCAGCAGCGCCGACCACCGGGACTACCATCCGTTCTTC. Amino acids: CASSADHRDYHPFF. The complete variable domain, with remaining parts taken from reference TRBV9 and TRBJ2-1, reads DSGVTQTPKHLITATGQRVTLRCSPRSGDLSVYWYQQSLDQGLQFLIQYYNGEERAKGNILERFSAQQFPDLHSELNLSSLELGDSALYFCASSADHRDYHPFFGPGTRLTVL.

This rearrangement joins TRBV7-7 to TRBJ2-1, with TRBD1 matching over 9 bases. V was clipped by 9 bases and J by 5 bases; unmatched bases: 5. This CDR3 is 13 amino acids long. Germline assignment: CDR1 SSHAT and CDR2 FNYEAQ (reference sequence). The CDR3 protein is CASSDRGHNEQFF. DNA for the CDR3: TGTGCCAGTTCGGACAGGGGTCACAATGAGCAGTTCTTC.

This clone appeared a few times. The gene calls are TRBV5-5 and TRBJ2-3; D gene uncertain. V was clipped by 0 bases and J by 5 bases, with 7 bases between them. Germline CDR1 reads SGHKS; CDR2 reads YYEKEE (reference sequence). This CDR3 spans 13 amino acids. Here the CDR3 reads CASSLAAGDTQYF. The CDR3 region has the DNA TGTGCCAGCAGCTTGGCCGCCGGAGATACGCAGTATTTT.